One TCR beta chain is described in this entry. What it binds is unknown. Treatment here: oral pan-JAK inhibitor, 5-10 mg twice daily. The data were taken from a study of CD8+ T cells in alopecia areata. RNA was extracted and reverse transcribed into cDNA as the sequencing template. Data came from immunoSEQ multiplex PCR; TCRdb stores just in-frame clones and leaves some out. The sample has approximately 300,000 clones, about three fifths seen once. V was trimmed by 4 bases and J by 0 bases, leaving 12 bases between them. Germline V gene sequence: CDR1 SGHNT, CDR2 YYREEE (reference sequence). This CDR3 has 15 amino acids. Whole-study results and caveats: The link between baseline CD8+ expansion and response remains uncertain with one nonresponder.

The receptor was derived from a human donor with alopecia areata. The sequencing used CD4+ T cells sorted from blood, collected at week 24, from a patient treated with tofacitinib. The chain carries TRBV5-4 and TRBJ2-3, with D possibly being TRBD1 or TRBD2 (5 bases each). In DNA form, the CDR3 reads TGTGCCAGCAGCCCCGGGACGTCTAGCACAGATACGCAGTATTTT. It encodes CASSPGTSSTDTQYF.